Listed here is a single TCR beta chain. With 6 bases removed from V and 6 bases from J, the gap between germline ends came to 11 bases. CDR3 length: 12 residues. This sample is drawn from a study of blood T cell repertoires in COVID-19. This table comes from immunoSEQ multiplex PCR, and its TCRdb copy is limited to in-frame clones, with some not included. The data contain about 160,000 clones, approximately 80% of them singletons. The V gene is TRBV12-3 or TRBV12-4, the J gene TRBJ1-1, with D tentatively TRBD1 (6 bases). The sequencing input was peripheral blood. The sequence was collected from a woman older than 75 with acute or convalescent COVID-19. Written as DNA, the CDR3 is TGTGCCAGCAGCTCCACAGGGCCTGAAGCTTTCTTT. Amino acids: CASSSTGPEAFF.